These 20 T cell receptor beta chains were sequenced from one sample in a study of PD-1 blockade in classical Hodgkin lymphoma. Generated by immunoSEQ multiplex PCR, the TCRdb table keeps only in-frame clones and is missing some. The data hold 7,000 to 8,000 clones, with about 74% observed a single time. All patients relapsed after autologous stem cell transplantation, and brentuximab vedotin exposure varied. Researchers used magnetic negative selection to pull out pure CD4+ T cells from thawed PBMCs. Sample: CD4+ T cells from blood, taken at baseline. The receptor source for this set is a human donor with classical Hodgkin lymphoma.

The CDR3 loop reads CASRLTDRNYGYTF. CDR3 bases: TGTGCCAGCAGGCTGACGGACAGAAACTATGGCTACACCTTC. This chain uses TRBV6-5 with TRBJ1-2; maybe TRBD1 (6 bases). V lost 6 bases to trimming and J lost 2 bases, with 13 bases between them. CDR3 size: 14 residues. Per the germline V gene, CDR1 is MNHEY and CDR2 is SVGAGI.

J is TRBJ2-1 and V is TRBV6-7; 7 nucleotides match TRBD2. TRBV6-7 counts as an open reading frame of uncertain function. The CDR3 is made up of 17 amino acids. The J segment lost 5 bases and the V segment lost 0 bases, leaving 10 bases of the junction unmatched. The CDR3 region is CASSYSSPRGDDNEQFF. The CDR3 nucleotides read TGTGCCAGCAGTTACTCCTCACCTCGGGGGGACGACAATGAGCAGTTCTTC.

The chain links TRBV7-9 to TRBJ1-1, with D perhaps TRBD1 (6 bases). CDR3 length: 15 amino acids. The V gene lost 2 bases and the J gene lost 3 bases, with 13 bases spanning the gap. Germline V gene lookup returns CDR1 SEHNR and CDR2 FQNEAQ (reference sequence). CDR3 residues: CASSLLSGADTEAFF. CDR3 in DNA: TGTGCCAGCAGCTTATTGTCGGGGGCTGACACTGAAGCTTTCTTT.

The gene calls are TRBV2 and TRBJ2-1; 12 nucleotides line up with TRBD2. CDR3 size: 15 residues. V lost 5 bases to trimming and J lost 6 bases; unmatched junction nucleotides: 5. Germline CDR1 reads SNHLY; CDR2 reads FYNNEI. The CDR3 loop reads CASSRLAGAVNEQFF. The CDR3 DNA reads as TGTGCCAGCAGTCGACTAGCGGGGGCCGTCAATGAGCAGTTCTTC.

The chain employs TRBV6-6 and TRBJ2-7, with TRBD1 identical over 7 bases. Germline CDR1 reads MNHNY; CDR2 reads SVGAGI (reference sequence). The CDR3 is 12 amino acids. J was trimmed by 3 bases and V by 6 bases; bases with no gene match: 2. The CDR3 sequence is CASRYRGYEQYF. In DNA form, the CDR3 reads TGTGCCAGCAGGTACAGGGGCTACGAGCAGTACTTC.

This chain links TRBV7-8 with TRBJ1-4, with a tentative D call TRBD1 (6 bases). There are 17 residues in the CDR3. Trimming took off 2 bases at V and 4 bases at J, with 17 bases between the two ends. Germline V CDR1 and CDR2: SGHVS, FQNEAQ. CDR3 DNA sequence: TGTGCCAGCAGCTTACGGGGGGGCAGGAGACTTAATGAAAAACTGTTTTTT. This encodes CASSLRGGRRLNEKLFF.

This chain uses TRBV10-3 with TRBJ2-5, with 8 bases fitting TRBD1. The last part of the DNA fits TRBJ2-7 better; the J call may be wrong. This CDR3 has 12 residues. The germline gives CDR1 ENHRY, CDR2 SYGVKD. The CDR3 spells CAISRQGREQYF. CDR3 DNA sequence: TGTGCCATCAGCCGACAGGGGCGCGAGCAGTACTTC.

This clone was seen only a few times. CDR3 residues: CASRGSGETQYF. The CDR3 DNA is TGTGCCAGCAGGGGAAGTGGGGAGACCCAGTACTTC. The V call is TRBV6-5, the J call TRBJ2-5, with unresolved D. Germline values: CDR1 MNHEY, CDR2 SVGAGI. Between the trimmed V and J ends, which lost 6 bases and 5 bases, there was a span of 10 bases. This CDR3 has 12 residues.

The genes are TRBV7-2 and TRBJ2-1; D may be TRBD2 (6 bases). Trimming took 3 bases from V and 6 from J, leaving 21 bases between them. CDR1 SGHTA and CDR2 FQGNSA come from the germline V gene. This CDR3 is 17 amino acids long. CDR3 in amino acids: CASSFTTTSGSFNEQFF. The CDR3 nucleotides are TGTGCCAGCAGCTTCACAACCACCTCCGGGAGCTTCAATGAGCAGTTCTTC.

V is TRBV7-3 and J is TRBJ2-2; 10 positions match TRBD1. The CDR3 totals 17 residues. Losses at the gene ends were 5 bases for V and 2 bases for J; bases not matched to a gene: 8. Germline V CDR1 and CDR2: SGHTA, FQGTGA. CDR3 in amino acids: CASSQGGQGVNTGELFF. In nucleotides, the CDR3 is TGTGCCAGCAGCCAGGGAGGACAGGGGGTAAACACCGGGGAGCTGTTTTTT.

The gene calls are TRBV7-6 and TRBJ2-5, with a weak D call TRBD2 (6 bases). Germline CDR1 reads SGHVS; CDR2 reads FNYEAQ. V dropped 4 bases and J dropped 5 bases, with 17 bases sitting between them. The CDR3 spans 15 residues. Here the CDR3 reads CASSSRVAGLETQYF. The DNA of the CDR3 is TGTGCCAGCAGCTCCAGGGTGGCGGGACTGGAGACCCAGTACTTC.

The J gene is TRBJ1-1, the V gene TRBV10-3, with TRBD1 matching 8 bases. Germline CDR1 and CDR2: ENHRY and SYGVKD. The CDR3 is 13 residues long. J was trimmed by 2 bases and V by 11 bases; bases with no gene match: 7. The DNA of the CDR3 is TGTGCCGCTCAGGGGGCGCTTAACACTGAAGCTTTCTTT. It codes for CAAQGALNTEAFF.

In this sample, this clone turned up a few times. V and J are TRBV14 and TRBJ1-1, with D possibly matching TRBD1 (5 bases). V was clipped by 0 bases and J by 5 bases, with 16 bases between them. From germline, CDR1 is SGHDN and CDR2 FVKESK. CDR3 length equals 16 residues. The CDR3 spells CASSQDWWSGGTEAFF. Here the CDR3 DNA reads TGTGCCAGCAGCCAAGATTGGTGGAGTGGGGGTACTGAAGCTTTCTTT. Full variable domain (remainder filled in from reference TRBV14 and TRBJ1-1): EAGVTQFPSHSVIEKGQTVTLRCDPISGHDNLYWYRRVMGKEIKFLLHFVKESKQDESGMPNNRFLAERTGGTYSTLKVQPAELEDSGVYFCASSQDWWSGGTEAFFGQGTRLTVV.

This CDR3 is CASSLRPSGEYYNEQFF. The DNA for the CDR3 is TGCGCCAGCAGCTTGAGGCCTAGCGGGGAATACTACAATGAGCAGTTCTTC. The J gene is TRBJ2-1, the V gene TRBV5-1, with 9 bases identical to TRBD2. The ends lost 1 base at V and 3 bases at J; junction bases unmatched: 8. The CDR3 is 17 residues long. CDR1 SGHRS and CDR2 YFSETQ come from the germline V gene.

This clone was detected a few times. The genes are TRBV4-3 and TRBJ1-6; 7 bases agree with TRBD1. Germline V CDR1 and CDR2: LGHNA, YSLEER. The CDR3 totals 15 residues. Trimming took 4 bases from V and 6 from J; bases not matched to a gene: 6. The CDR3 loop is CASSRQGGGNSPLHF. Here the CDR3 DNA reads TGCGCCAGCAGCCGTCAGGGGGGTGGTAATTCACCCCTCCACTTT.

The rearrangement links TRBV4-2 to TRBJ2-1; TRBD1 might be the D (5 bases). The V end was cut by 0 bases, the J end by 4 bases, with 10 bases between. Germline CDR1 and CDR2: LGHNA and YNFKEQ. This CDR3 contains 15 residues. CDR3 amino acids: CASSQDGANYNEQFF. The CDR3 coding sequence is TGTGCCAGCAGCCAAGATGGGGCGAATTACAATGAGCAGTTCTTC.

This chain joins TRBV11-1 and TRBJ1-1; D remains ambiguous. CDR1 and CDR2 (germline): SGHAT, FQDESV (reference sequence). This CDR3 spans 14 amino acids. V gave up 3 bases and J gave up 4 bases, with 12 bases separating them. DNA for the CDR3: TGTGCCAGCAGCTTGATGGTGCGTAGCACTGAAGCTTTCTTT. It codes for CASSLMVRSTEAFF.

This clone was counted a few times. Here the CDR3 DNA reads TGTGCCACCGCGGCCCAGAACACCGGGGAGCTGTTTTTT. Protein sequence: CATAAQNTGELFF. The chain links TRBV10-3 to TRBJ2-2; D gene uncertain. The CDR3 is 13 residues long. Trimming cost V 10 bases and J 1 base, with 10 bases left between them. Germline CDR1 is ENHRY and CDR2 is SYGVKD.

There are a few counts of this clone. V gene TRBV7-2 combines with J gene TRBJ2-1; no clear D. The CDR3 runs to 17 residues. Trimming shortened V by 5 bases and J by 0 bases, and 17 bases separated the two germline ends. The V gene's germline CDR1 is SGHTA and CDR2 FQGNSA. CDR3 sequence: CASSQRWLLNSYNEQFF. The CDR3 DNA sequence: TGTGCCAGCAGCCAAAGGTGGCTCCTCAACTCCTACAATGAGCAGTTCTTC.

The chain carries TRBV5-4 and TRBJ2-3, with 8 positions matching TRBD1. Germline loops: CDR1 SGHNT, CDR2 YYREEE (reference sequence). CDR3 length: 15 residues. The V and J ends lost 4 bases and 1 base, in that order; junction bases with no gene match: 5. Here the CDR3 reads CASSLQGARTDTQYF. As DNA, the CDR3 is TGTGCCAGCAGCCTCCAGGGGGCGCGCACAGATACGCAGTATTTT.